The 5 T cell receptor beta chains below come from one sample, sequenced in a study of regulatory T cells. General study results and limits: Hydrophobic residues at CDR3 positions 6 and 7 were enriched in conventional CD4+ T cells of CD3G-deficient patients.

Amplification used 52 TRBV primers and 13 TRBJ primers. Clones were read by immunoSEQ multiplex PCR, and TCRdb kept only the in-frame ones, dropping some. The table includes roughly 32,000 clones, 70% to 90% detected once. Antigens of these TCRs are unknown. Sequences were obtained from conventional CD4+ T cells sorted from blood. The receptor source for this set is a person aged 18-35 years with CD3G deficiency.

The V gene is TRBV28, the J gene TRBJ2-7; 8 bases line up with TRBD1. Germline V gene lookup returns CDR1 MDHEN and CDR2 SYDVKM. With V trimmed by 5 bases and J by 0 bases, 18 bases remained unmatched. This CDR3 has 19 amino acids. The CDR3 loop is CASSPISGTGPRSSYEQYF. Written as DNA, the CDR3 is TGTGCCAGCAGTCCTATCTCCGGGACAGGCCCCAGGAGCTCCTACGAGCAGTACTTC. Complete variable domain (other parts from reference TRBV28 and TRBJ2-7): DVKVTQSSRYLVKRTGEKVFLECVQDMDHENMFWYRQDPGLGLRLIYFSYDVKMKEKGDIPEGYSVSREKKERFSLILESASTNQTSMYLCASSPISGTGPRSSYEQYFGPGTRLTVT.

The chain joins TRBV18 to TRBJ2-5; D may be TRBD2 (6 bases). The CDR3 runs 13 residues. The germline gives CDR1 KGHSH, CDR2 LQKENI. The germline V and J ends were trimmed by 5 bases and 2 bases, with 9 bases remaining between them. The CDR3 DNA is TGTGCCAGCTCATTTGCGGGGCAAGAGACCCAGTACTTC. The encoded protein is CASSFAGQETQYF.

This clone showed up just a few times. Other DNA sequences in this sample translate to the same CDR3. The chain carries TRBV7-9 and TRBJ2-1, with unresolved D. Germline loops: CDR1 SEHNR, CDR2 FQNEAQ (reference sequence). The CDR3 spans 13 residues. V gave up 1 base and J gave up 1 base, with 2 bases separating them. The CDR3 coding sequence is TGTGCCAGCAGCTTAGGGTCCTACAATGAGCAGTTCTTC. This sequence encodes CASSLGSYNEQFF.

The chain couples TRBV5-1 to TRBJ2-1; 7 positions match TRBD2. CDR1 SGHRS and CDR2 YFSETQ come from the germline V gene. This CDR3 is built from 15 residues. V lost 4 bases and J lost 4; bases outside the gene matches: 8. As DNA, the CDR3 is TGCGCCAGCAGCACCGTAGCGGGCTCTTACAATGAGCAGTTCTTC. It translates to CASSTVAGSYNEQFF.

This chain uses TRBV28 with TRBJ1-4; D is unclear. V was pared by 2 bases and J by 4 bases, with 8 bases between. Germline V gene lookup returns CDR1 MDHEN and CDR2 SYDVKM. This CDR3 has 14 amino acids. CDR3 sequence reads: CASSLGQVNEKLFF. CDR3 nucleotides: TGTGCCAGCAGTTTAGGTCAGGTTAATGAAAAACTGTTTTTT. The full variable domain, rest sourced from reference TRBV28 and TRBJ1-4, is DVKVTQSSRYLVKRTGEKVFLECVQDMDHENMFWYRQDPGLGLRLIYFSYDVKMKEKGDIPEGYSVSREKKERFSLILESASTNQTSMYLCASSLGQVNEKLFFGSGTQLSVL.